The T cell receptor beta chain described here comes from a study of blood T cells in healthy people across ages. Study findings and constraints: Bulk PBMC profiling left naive and antigen-experienced comparisons inconclusive.

Donor samples were obtained from healthy Caucasian individuals from Russia, aged about 6 to 95. To note about this clonotype: The antigen is undetermined.

Primed by a sample-barcoded 5' primer and a J-beta primer mix, a second PCR proceeded for about 6 to 11 cycles. The template-switch adaptor was a 5' adaptor with 12 random nucleotides. It tagged each cDNA molecule. Individual samples furnished no less than 3 million CDR3-containing paired-end reads apiece. TCRdb redid the calling of the 5' RACE reads with MiXCR, one entry per CDR3 protein. Of 800,000 to 950,000 distinct CDR3 sequences listed, 36% were seen once; the top ten hold roughly 13%. This CDR3 region has 15 residues. With 3 bases clipped from V and 6 bases from J, the junction kept 5 bases outside the gene matches. CDR1 and CDR2 from the germline V gene are SGDLS and YYNGEE.

The specimen was blood. The V gene is TRBV9, the J gene TRBJ1-4; TRBD1 aligns across 10 bases. This TCR derives from a man younger than 30 in good health. The CDR3 region is CASSGSGTGDEKLFF. The CDR3 DNA sequence: TGTGCCAGCAGCGGCTCCGGGACAGGGGATGAAAAACTGTTTTTT. Full variable domain (missing parts from reference TRBV9 and TRBJ1-4): DSGVTQTPKHLITATGQRVTLRCSPRSGDLSVYWYQQSLDQGLQFLIQYYNGEERAKGNILERFSAQQFPDLHSELNLSSLELGDSALYFCASSGSGTGDEKLFFGSGTQLSVL.